The rows below give T cell receptor beta chains drawn from one sample of a study of T cell responses to AZD1222 COVID-19 vaccine. The assay was immunoSEQ multiplex PCR, and TCRdb's table has in-frame clones only and misses some. Of some 130,000 clones listed, 75% to 90% are singletons. Sequencing used peripheral blood, obtained on day 0 of AZD1222 vaccination. The source is an adult in good health. Both conserved end residues are part of each CDR3. Each record gives: J gene, D gene, clone size, V gene, CDR3 DNA, CDR3 protein. A D gene is named only where the DNA matches it firmly. Only some rows state a clone size, as once, few, many or a class for expanded clones.

TRBJ1-6 | NA | NA | TRBV30 | TGTGCCTGCCCCTGGGCAGGGGTCAATTCACCCCTCCACTTT | CACPWAGVNSPLHF
TRBJ2-5 | TRBD2 | NA | TRBV9 | TGTGCCAGCAGCCCGGCTAGCGGGGAGACGGAGACCCAGTACTTC | CASSPASGETETQYF
TRBJ2-3 | TRBD1 | NA | TRBV19 | TGTGCCAGTAGTATAGATCTCAGGACAGGGAGCACAGATACGCAGTATTTT | CASSIDLRTGSTDTQYF
TRBJ2-7 | NA | NA | TRBV28 | TGTGCCAGCAGTCCCCTCGCCCGTGGGACCTACGAGCAGTACTTC | CASSPLARGTYEQYF
TRBJ1-2 | NA | NA | TRBV3-1/TRBV3-2 | TGTGCCAGCACCCAGGGAGTTGGCTATGGCTACACCTTC | CASTQGVGYGYTF
TRBJ1-1 | TRBD1 | few | TRBV28 | TGTGCCAGCAGAGGACAGGGGGTAAATTTAGCTTTCTTT | CASRGQGVNLAFF
TRBJ2-3 | TRBD2 | NA | TRBV5-4 | TGTGCCAGCAGCTCCCCAACTAGCGGGAGCAGCACAGATACGCAGTATTTT | CASSSPTSGSSTDTQYF
TRBJ2-7 | NA | NA | TRBV10-3 | TGTGCCATCAGTGGCAACGGGGTGTCGTACGAGCAGTACTTC | CAISGNGVSYEQYF
TRBJ2-5 | TRBD2 | NA | TRBV2 | TGTGCCAGCAGGGCGGGAGGGAACCGTGTGTTGGAGACCCAGTACTTC | CASRAGGNRVLETQYF
TRBJ1-6 | NA | few | TRBV6-5 | TGTGCCAGCAGTTATGGCCAGGATAATTCACCCCTCCACTTT | CASSYGQDNSPLHF
TRBJ1-1 | NA | NA | TRBV5-1 | TGCGCCAGCACCGGGAGGGACGGCACTGAAGCTTTCTTT | CASTGRDGTEAFF
TRBJ2-1 | NA | NA | TRBV5-1 | TGCGCCAGCAGCTTGGCCGGGGATAGGTACAATGAGCAGTTCTTC | CASSLAGDRYNEQFF
TRBJ2-7 | TRBD2 | NA | TRBV2 | TGTGCCAGCAGCGCCGTGGTAGCGGGAGGGTACGAGCAGTACTTC | CASSAVVAGGYEQYF
TRBJ1-1 | NA | once | TRBV29-1 | TGCAGCGTTCTCCCGGACACTGAAGCTTTCTTT | CSVLPDTEAFF
TRBJ2-7 | NA | NA | TRBV5-1 | TGCGCCAGCAGCTTGCAATTTCTCAGCGAGCAGTACTTC | CASSLQFLSEQYF
TRBJ1-2 | NA | NA | TRBV3-1/TRBV3-2 | TGTGCCAGCAGCCTCGAAGGGTCCTATGGCTACACCTTC | CASSLEGSYGYTF
TRBJ1-4 | NA | NA | TRBV2 | TGTGCCAGCACGGGGGCTAATGAAAAACTGTTTTTT | CASTGANEKLFF
TRBJ1-5 | NA | NA | TRBV15 | TGTGCCACCAGCCTTGGTAGGGCCAACAATCAGCCCCAGCATTTT | CATSLGRANNQPQHF
TRBJ1-1 | NA | NA | TRBV19 | TGTGCCAGTAGTATTGGCAGGAGTGGTGTGAACACTGAAGCTTTCTTT | CASSIGRSGVNTEAFF
TRBJ2-7 | TRBD1 | NA | TRBV28 | TGTGCCAGCAGTCCCTATCCGGGACAGGAGATGTCCTACGAGCAGTACTTC | CASSPYPGQEMSYEQYF
TRBJ2-7 | TRBD1 | NA | TRBV11-2 | TGTGCCAGCAGCTTATCGAGGGGGCATCCCTACGAGCAGTACTTC | CASSLSRGHPYEQYF
TRBJ2-2 | NA | NA | TRBV19 | TGTGCCAGTAGTATTCCAGCCCCCGGGGAGCTGTTTTTT | CASSIPAPGELFF
TRBJ2-1 | NA | NA | TRBV19 | TGTGCCAGTAGTGCCGGGACCGGGGATAGGGATGAGCAGTTCTTC | CASSAGTGDRDEQFF
TRBJ1-2 | TRBD1 | NA | TRBV28 | TGTGCCAGCAGGTCGGGGGGACAGACAGAGCTTTATGGCTACACCTTC | CASRSGGQTELYGYTF
TRBJ2-7 | TRBD2 | NA | TRBV5-1 | TGCGCCAGCACTCGACTAGCGGGAGGTGGCGAGCAGTACTTC | CASTRLAGGGEQYF
TRBJ2-3 | NA | NA | TRBV6-1 | TGTGCCAGCAGTGAAGCGCTCAGGGCTGCAGATACGCAGTATTTT | CASSEALRAADTQYF
TRBJ1-1 | NA | NA | TRBV28 | TGTGCCAGCAGTTTAGGGACAAACTTGGGTGAAGCTTTCTTT | CASSLGTNLGEAFF
TRBJ2-3 | NA | NA | TRBV27 | TGTGCCAGCAGTTCCCGTTGGGCTAGCTCCCGGGGCACAGATACGCAGTATTTT | CASSSRWASSRGTDTQYF